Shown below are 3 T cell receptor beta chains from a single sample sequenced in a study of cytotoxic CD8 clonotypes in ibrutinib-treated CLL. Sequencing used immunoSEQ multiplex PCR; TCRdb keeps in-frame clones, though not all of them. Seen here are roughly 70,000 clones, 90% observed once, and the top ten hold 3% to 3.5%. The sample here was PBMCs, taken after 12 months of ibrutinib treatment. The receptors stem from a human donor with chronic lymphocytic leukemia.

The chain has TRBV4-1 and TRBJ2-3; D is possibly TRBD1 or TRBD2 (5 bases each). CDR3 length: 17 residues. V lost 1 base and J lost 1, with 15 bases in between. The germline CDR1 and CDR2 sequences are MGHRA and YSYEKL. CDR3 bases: TGCGCCAGCAGCCAAGCGGTGACCGGGGCGGGCACAGATACGCAGTATTTT. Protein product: CASSQAVTGAGTDTQYF.

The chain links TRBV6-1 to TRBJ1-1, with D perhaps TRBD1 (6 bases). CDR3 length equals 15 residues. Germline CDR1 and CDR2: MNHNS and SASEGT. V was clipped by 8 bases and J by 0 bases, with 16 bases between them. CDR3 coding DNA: TGTGCCAGCTCGCGGGGAGGGGGTATGAACACTGAAGCTTTCTTT. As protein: CASSRGGGMNTEAFF.

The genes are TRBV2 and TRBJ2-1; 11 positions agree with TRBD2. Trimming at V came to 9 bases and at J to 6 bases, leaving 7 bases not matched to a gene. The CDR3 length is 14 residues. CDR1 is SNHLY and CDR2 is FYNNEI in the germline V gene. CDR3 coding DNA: TGTGCCAGTTATAGCGGGAGGGCCCCCAATGAGCAGTTCTTC. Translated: CASYSGRAPNEQFF.